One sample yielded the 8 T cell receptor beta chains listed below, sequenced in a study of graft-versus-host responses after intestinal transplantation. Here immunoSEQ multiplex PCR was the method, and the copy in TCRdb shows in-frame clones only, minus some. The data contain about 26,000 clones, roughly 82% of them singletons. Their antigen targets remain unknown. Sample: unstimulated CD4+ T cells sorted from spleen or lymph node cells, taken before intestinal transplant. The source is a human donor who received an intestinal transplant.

The CDR3 loop reads CASSLLSGGQGETQYF. DNA for the CDR3: TGTGCCAGCAGCTTATTATCCGGGGGGCAGGGAGAGACCCAGTACTTC. This chain joins TRBV7-3 and TRBJ2-5, with D possibly matching TRBD2 (7 bases). CDR3 size: 16 residues. Trimming took 2 bases from V and 4 from J, leaving 17 bases between them. Germline values: CDR1 SGHTA, CDR2 FQGTGA.

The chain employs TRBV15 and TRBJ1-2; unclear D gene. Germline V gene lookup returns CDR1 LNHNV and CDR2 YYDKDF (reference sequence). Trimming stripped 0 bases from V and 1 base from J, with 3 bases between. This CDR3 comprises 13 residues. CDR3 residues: CATSRDSNYGYTF. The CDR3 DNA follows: TGTGCCACCAGCAGAGACAGTAACTATGGCTACACCTTC.

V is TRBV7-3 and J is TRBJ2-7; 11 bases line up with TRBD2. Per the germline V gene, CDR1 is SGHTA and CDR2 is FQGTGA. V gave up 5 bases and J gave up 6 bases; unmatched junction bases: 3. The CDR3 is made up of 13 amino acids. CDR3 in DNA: TGTGCCAGCAGCCTCGGGACTAGCGGCGAGCAGTACTTC. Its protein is CASSLGTSGEQYF.

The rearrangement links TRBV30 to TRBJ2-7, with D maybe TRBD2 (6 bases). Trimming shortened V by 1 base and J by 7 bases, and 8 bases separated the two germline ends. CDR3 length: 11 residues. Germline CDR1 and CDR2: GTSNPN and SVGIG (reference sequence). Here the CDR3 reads CAWSDRGEQYF. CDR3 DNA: TGTGCCTGGAGTGACCGGGGGGAGCAGTACTTC.

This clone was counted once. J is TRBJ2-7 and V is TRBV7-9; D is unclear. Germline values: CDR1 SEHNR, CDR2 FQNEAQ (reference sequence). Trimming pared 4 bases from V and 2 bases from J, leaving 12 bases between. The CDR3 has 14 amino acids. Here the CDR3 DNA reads TGTGCCAGCAGCTCGAGCACCTGGACCTACGAGCAGTACTTC. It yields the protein CASSSSTWTYEQYF.

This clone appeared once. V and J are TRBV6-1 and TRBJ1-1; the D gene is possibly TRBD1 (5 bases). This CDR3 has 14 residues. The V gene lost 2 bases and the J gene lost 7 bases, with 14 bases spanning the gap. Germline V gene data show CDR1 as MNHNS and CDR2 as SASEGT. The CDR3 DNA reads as TGTGCCAGCAGTGAAACCCACGGGGGGGTTGAAGCTTTCTTT. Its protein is CASSETHGGVEAFF.

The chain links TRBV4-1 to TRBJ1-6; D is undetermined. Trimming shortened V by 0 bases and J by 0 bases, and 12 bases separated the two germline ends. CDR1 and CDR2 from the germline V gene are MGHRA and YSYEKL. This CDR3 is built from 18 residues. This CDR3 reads CASSQDGQPSSYNSPLHF. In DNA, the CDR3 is TGCGCCAGCAGCCAAGATGGGCAGCCCAGCTCCTATAATTCACCCCTCCACTTT.

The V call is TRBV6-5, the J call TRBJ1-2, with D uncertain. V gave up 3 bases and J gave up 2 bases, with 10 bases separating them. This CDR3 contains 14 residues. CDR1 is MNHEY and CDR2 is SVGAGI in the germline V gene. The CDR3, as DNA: TGTGCCAGCAGTTATTCGAGGGAGAACTATGGCTACACCTTC. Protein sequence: CASSYSRENYGYTF.